The 29 T cell receptor beta chains given below trace back to one sample, sequenced in a study of blood T cells in healthy people across ages. It was with a sample-barcoded 5' primer and a J-beta primer mix that a second PCR of roughly 7 to 12 cycles was run. TCRdb analysed the 5' RACE reads with MiXCR anew, one entry per CDR3 protein. The table records under 800,000 distinct CDR3 sequences, roughly 41% of them present only once. Sequenced sample: blood. These receptors were taken from a woman in her fifties or sixties in good health.

In its sample, this clonotype was seen a few times. The genes are TRBV20-1 and TRBJ2-7; D is ambiguous. The germline V and J ends were trimmed by 5 bases and 2 bases, with 7 bases remaining between them. Germline V CDR1 and CDR2: DFQATT, SNEGSKA (reference sequence). CDR3 length: 11 residues. The CDR3 loop is CSASQAYEQYF. CDR3 DNA sequence: TGCAGTGCTTCTCAAGCCTACGAGCAGTACTTC.

This clonotype was counted a few times. This sequence joins TRBV28 and TRBJ2-7; 10 bases align to TRBD1. This CDR3 has 15 residues. With 6 bases clipped from V and 2 bases from J, the junction kept 7 bases outside the gene matches. CDR1 MDHEN and CDR2 SYDVKM come from the germline V gene. The CDR3 protein is CASSDSGTGAYEQYF. CDR3 DNA sequence: TGTGCCAGCAGCGACTCCGGGACAGGGGCCTACGAGCAGTACTTC.

This clonotype was seen only a few times. V and J are TRBV9 and TRBJ1-1, with D tentatively TRBD1 (5 bases). Germline values: CDR1 SGDLS, CDR2 YYNGEE. V shed 3 bases and J shed 11 bases, with 23 bases lying between them. The CDR3 has 15 amino acids. The CDR3 loop is CASSGNPGTNTVAFF. Written as DNA, the CDR3 is TGTGCCAGCAGCGGAAACCCCGGGACGAATACTGTGGCTTTCTTT.

This clonotype was seen more than once but under ten times. The chain couples TRBV12-3 or TRBV12-4 to TRBJ2-5; D is unresolved. The CDR3 loop spans 12 amino acids. The V and J ends lost 11 bases and 4 bases respectively, with 14 bases between them. The CDR3 reads CALPGEGETQYF. Here the CDR3 DNA reads TGTGCCCTTCCGGGCGAAGGAGAGACCCAGTACTTC.

In its sample, this clonotype was seen a few times. The chain links TRBV7-9 to TRBJ1-2; TRBD1 matches at 8 bases. Germline trimming cut 7 bases from V and 6 bases from J; bases unmatched to any gene: 7. The CDR3 is 13 residues long. Germline loops: CDR1 SEHNR, CDR2 FQNEAQ (reference sequence). This chain's CDR3 is CASTHAGGDGYTF. The CDR3 DNA is TGTGCCAGCACGCATGCAGGGGGCGATGGCTACACCTTC.

This clonotype was detected only a few times. The rearrangement uses TRBV6-5 and TRBJ2-1, with D unresolved. The germline V gene encodes CDR1 MNHEY and CDR2 SVGAGI. CDR3 length: 15 amino acids. Trimming shortened V by 5 bases and J by 0 bases, and 11 bases separated the two germline ends. Written as DNA, the CDR3 is TGTGCCAGCAGTCTAGACCAGAGCTCCTACAATGAGCAGTTCTTC. Translating it yields CASSLDQSSYNEQFF.

The chain uses TRBV3-1 and TRBJ2-1; 12 bases align to TRBD2. V was clipped by 1 base and J by 0 bases; unmatched bases: 13. Germline V gene lookup returns CDR1 LGHDT and CDR2 YNNKEL (reference sequence). The CDR3 is 21 residues long. This chain's CDR3 is CASSQATWRTSGKSSYNEQFF. In nucleotides, the CDR3 is TGTGCCAGCAGCCAAGCCACGTGGCGGACTAGCGGGAAGAGCTCCTACAATGAGCAGTTCTTC.

The sample holds one count of this clonotype. The rearrangement joins TRBV20-1 to TRBJ2-3; 14 bases are shared with TRBD2. Per germline, CDR1 DFQATT and CDR2 SNEGSKA (reference sequence). V was clipped by 2 bases and J by 3 bases; unmatched bases: 10. The CDR3 covers 18 residues. CDR3 loop: CSARPGGLAGVVTDTQYF. The CDR3 DNA reads TGCAGTGCTAGACCTGGGGGACTAGCGGGAGTTGTTACAGATACGCAGTATTTT.

This sequence joins TRBV11-2 and TRBJ2-7; TRBD2 matches 7 bases. The CDR3 has 15 residues. Germline V gene data show CDR1 as SGHAT and CDR2 as FQNNGV. Losses at the gene ends were 0 bases for V and 6 bases for J; bases not matched to a gene: 8. In nucleotides, the CDR3 is TGTGCCAGCAGCTTAGACGGGGGGAAGGGGCTCGAGCAGTACTTC. It codes for CASSLDGGKGLEQYF.

This clonotype appeared many times. The genes are TRBV6-5 and TRBJ2-7; 7 nucleotides match TRBD1. V trimming: 10 bases; J trimming: 3 bases; junction bases outside the gene matches: 3. Germline V lookup: CDR1 MNHEY, CDR2 SVGAGI. This CDR3 spans 11 amino acids. This chain's CDR3 is CATNRGYEQYF. The DNA for the CDR3 is TGTGCCACCAACAGGGGCTACGAGCAGTACTTC.

V is TRBV20-1 and J is TRBJ1-2, with D perhaps matching TRBD1 (5 bases). Trimming removed 1 base at V and 7 bases at J, with 16 bases between. The germline gives CDR1 DFQATT, CDR2 SNEGSKA (reference sequence). This CDR3 comprises 14 residues. The CDR3 nucleotides read TGCAGTGCTAGAGCCCTGACAGTCTTCTCTGGCTACACCTTC. It yields the protein CSARALTVFSGYTF.

This clonotype was picked up many times. This chain uses TRBV9 with TRBJ2-7; D assignment may be TRBD1 or TRBD2 (5 bases each). The CDR3 loop spans 15 amino acids. Germline V gives CDR1 SGDLS, CDR2 YYNGEE. The V gene lost 0 bases and the J gene lost 2 bases, with 12 bases spanning the gap. In DNA form, the CDR3 reads TGTGCCAGCAGCGTAGGACTGGGGGAAACCTACGAGCAGTACTTC. This gives the protein CASSVGLGETYEQYF. Looking up the rest from reference TRBV9 and TRBJ2-7 gives the full variable domain: DSGVTQTPKHLITATGQRVTLRCSPRSGDLSVYWYQQSLDQGLQFLIQYYNGEERAKGNILERFSAQQFPDLHSELNLSSLELGDSALYFCASSVGLGETYEQYFGPGTRLTVT.

The V and J genes are TRBV7-7 and TRBJ2-1; the match to TRBD2 covers 8 bases. V shed 6 bases, J shed 5 bases, and the junction held 12 bases outside the gene matches. Germline CDR1 is SSHAT and CDR2 is FNYEAQ (reference sequence). This CDR3 has 16 amino acids. CDR3 loop: CASSPYQRGTHNEQFF. Written as DNA, the CDR3 is TGTGCCAGCAGTCCTTACCAGCGGGGGACCCACAATGAGCAGTTCTTC. The variable domain in full, with the rest retrieved from reference TRBV7-7 and TRBJ2-1, is GAGVSQSPRYKVTKRGQDVTLRCDPISSHATLYWYQQALGQGPEFLTYFNYEAQPDKSGLPSDRFSAERPEGSISTLTIQRTEQRDSAMYRCASSPYQRGTHNEQFFGPGTRLTVL.

The V and J genes are TRBV20-1 and TRBJ2-1; TRBD2 agrees at 8 bases. Germline V gives CDR1 DFQATT, CDR2 SNEGSKA (reference sequence). Trimming cost V 8 bases and J 8 bases; bases outside gene matches: 17. CDR3 size: 15 residues. The CDR3 nucleotides are TGCAGTCCCTTCCCCACTAGCGGCTATAGGGATGAGCAGTTCTTC. It translates to CSPFPTSGYRDEQFF.

The V and J genes are TRBV7-9 and TRBJ2-7; 7 positions match TRBD1. Looked up from germline, CDR1 is SEHNR and CDR2 is FQNEAQ (reference sequence). The CDR3 totals 14 residues. Losses at the gene ends were 6 bases for V and 6 bases for J; bases not matched to a gene: 11. The CDR3 DNA is TGTGCCAGCAGTCCACGGGCAGGGGGTCTCGAGCAGTACTTC. Amino acids: CASSPRAGGLEQYF.

The V gene is TRBV20-1, the J gene TRBJ1-4; 8 bases map to TRBD1. V was clipped by 2 bases and J by 0 bases; unmatched bases: 5. Germline values: CDR1 DFQATT, CDR2 SNEGSKA (reference sequence). There are 16 residues in the CDR3. In DNA, the CDR3 is TGCAGTGCTAGACCTGTACAGGGGGCAACTAATGAAAAACTGTTTTTT. Residues: CSARPVQGATNEKLFF.

The chain has TRBV20-1 and TRBJ1-1, with 7 bases that match TRBD1. V trimming: 6 bases; J trimming: 3 bases; junction bases outside the gene matches: 13. Germline V gives CDR1 DFQATT, CDR2 SNEGSKA (reference sequence). The CDR3 is made up of 15 amino acids. CDR3 protein: CSAPARGGAYTEAFF. In nucleotides, the CDR3 is TGCAGTGCCCCCGCGCGAGGGGGCGCTTACACTGAAGCTTTCTTT.

This clonotype has only a few counts. The CDR3 region has the DNA TGCGCCAGCAGCTTGGGCGGGGAGAGGGCAGATACGCAGTATTTT. It specifies CASSLGGERADTQYF. The genes are TRBV5-1 and TRBJ2-3, with a weak D call TRBD2 (6 bases). V lost 0 bases and J 4 bases, leaving 12 bases between the germline ends. Germline assignment: CDR1 SGHRS and CDR2 YFSETQ. The CDR3 runs 15 residues.

In this sample, this clonotype turned up a few times. This chain's CDR3 is CSAPDHFTGYTEAFF. In DNA, the CDR3 is TGCAGTGCCCCAGATCATTTCACCGGATACACTGAAGCTTTCTTT. The chain uses TRBV20-1 and TRBJ1-1, with D uncertain. The CDR3 is made up of 15 amino acids. CDR1 DFQATT and CDR2 SNEGSKA come from the germline V gene (reference sequence). V lost 6 bases to trimming and J lost 3 bases, with 20 bases between them.

This clonotype was observed at least ten times. The V gene is TRBV4-2, the J gene TRBJ2-1, with TRBD2 matching 7 bases. CDR1 is LGHNA, CDR2 YNFKEQ, per germline. J was trimmed by 2 bases and V by 6 bases; bases with no gene match: 7. The CDR3 is 15 residues long. The CDR3 nucleotides are TGTGCCAGCAGTCGTGAGCGGGGCCCCTACAATGAGCAGTTCTTC. Residues: CASSRERGPYNEQFF.

This clonotype came up many times. The rearrangement joins TRBV29-1 to TRBJ2-1; unclear D gene. Germline V gives CDR1 SQVTM, CDR2 ANQGSEA. The CDR3 sequence is 12 residues long. Trimming took 7 bases from V and 3 from J, leaving 10 bases between them. DNA of the CDR3: TGCAGCGCTGCGGACGGCTACAATGAGCAGTTCTTC. This codes for CSAADGYNEQFF.

The rearrangement uses TRBV20-1 and TRBJ1-2; the match to TRBD1 covers 8 bases. CDR1 is DFQATT and CDR2 is SNEGSKA in the germline V gene (reference sequence). There are 12 residues in the CDR3. V lost 6 bases, J lost 10 bases, and 10 bases stayed unmatched. The CDR3 sequence: CSAGTGYAIYTF. The CDR3 DNA follows: TGCAGTGCCGGGACAGGATACGCCATCTACACCTTC.

The table lists this clonotype with a few counts. This rearrangement joins TRBV20-1 to TRBJ2-5; D is uncertain. This CDR3 spans 11 amino acids. Germline V gene lookup returns CDR1 DFQATT and CDR2 SNEGSKA (reference sequence). The V end lost 1 base, the J end lost 5 bases, and 5 bases lay between the germline ends. CDR3 sequence (DNA): TGCAGTGCTAGAGCCTTGGAGACCCAGTACTTC. Amino acid sequence: CSARALETQYF.

This chain uses TRBV5-5 with TRBJ2-5, with 10 positions matching TRBD1. V lost 4 bases and J lost 11; bases outside the gene matches: 14. Germline CDR1 SGHKS, CDR2 YYEKEE (reference sequence). The CDR3 totals 15 residues. The CDR3 protein is CASSSSGTGANEQYF. The CDR3 region has the DNA TGTGCCAGCAGCAGTTCCGGGACAGGGGCGAATGAGCAGTACTTC.

The CDR3, as DNA: TGTGCCAGCAGCTTAGCAGGAGCAGGGATGGGCACTGAAGCTTTCTTT. This translates into CASSLAGAGMGTEAFF. The J gene is TRBJ1-1, the V gene TRBV7-2; possibly TRBD1 for D (5 bases). The ends were cut back, 0 bases at V and 4 bases at J, with 15 bases in the middle. This CDR3 is built from 16 residues. CDR1 and CDR2 (germline): SGHTA, FQGNSA.

CDR3 loop: CASSVGDGRGTEAFF. The CDR3 region has the DNA TGTGCCAGCAGCGTAGGGGACGGGCGGGGCACTGAAGCTTTCTTT. The V gene is TRBV9, the J gene TRBJ1-1, with D possibly TRBD1 on 5 matching bases. Trimming shortened V by 0 bases and J by 4 bases, and 13 bases separated the two germline ends. CDR1 SGDLS and CDR2 YYNGEE come from the germline V gene. This CDR3 is built from 15 residues.

The chain uses TRBV20-1 and TRBJ2-3; perhaps TRBD2 as D (6 bases). CDR3 size: 15 residues. V was cut by 4 bases and J by 6 bases, with 20 bases left in between. The germline V gene has CDR1 DFQATT and CDR2 SNEGSKA (reference sequence). The CDR3 loop reads CSATTLGSREDTQYF. In nucleotides, the CDR3 is TGCAGTGCTACAACCTTGGGGAGCCGGGAGGATACGCAGTATTTT.

The chain employs TRBV20-1 and TRBJ2-1; tentatively, D is TRBD2 (5 bases). The end of the DNA is better explained by TRBJ2-7, so the J call may be wrong. Germline values: CDR1 DFQATT, CDR2 SNEGSKA (reference sequence). The CDR3 runs 16 residues. The CDR3 region is CSARGGDGSSYNEQYF. For the CDR3, the DNA is TGCAGTGCTAGAGGGGGAGACGGCTCGTCCTACAATGAGCAGTACTTC.

This clonotype has a count of ten or more. CDR3 residues: CASGGRGDTYEQYF. The CDR3 bases are TGTGCCAGCGGGGGCCGCGGGGATACTTACGAGCAGTACTTC. The V call is TRBV9, the J call TRBJ2-7; possibly TRBD1 or TRBD2 for D (6 bases each). Germline lookup yields CDR1 SGDLS and CDR2 YYNGEE. This CDR3 has 14 amino acids. With 7 bases removed from V and 4 bases from J, the gap between germline ends came to 18 bases. The whole variable domain, remainder taken from reference TRBV9 and TRBJ2-7, is DSGVTQTPKHLITATGQRVTLRCSPRSGDLSVYWYQQSLDQGLQFLIQYYNGEERAKGNILERFSAQQFPDLHSELNLSSLELGDSALYFCASGGRGDTYEQYFGPGTRLTVT.